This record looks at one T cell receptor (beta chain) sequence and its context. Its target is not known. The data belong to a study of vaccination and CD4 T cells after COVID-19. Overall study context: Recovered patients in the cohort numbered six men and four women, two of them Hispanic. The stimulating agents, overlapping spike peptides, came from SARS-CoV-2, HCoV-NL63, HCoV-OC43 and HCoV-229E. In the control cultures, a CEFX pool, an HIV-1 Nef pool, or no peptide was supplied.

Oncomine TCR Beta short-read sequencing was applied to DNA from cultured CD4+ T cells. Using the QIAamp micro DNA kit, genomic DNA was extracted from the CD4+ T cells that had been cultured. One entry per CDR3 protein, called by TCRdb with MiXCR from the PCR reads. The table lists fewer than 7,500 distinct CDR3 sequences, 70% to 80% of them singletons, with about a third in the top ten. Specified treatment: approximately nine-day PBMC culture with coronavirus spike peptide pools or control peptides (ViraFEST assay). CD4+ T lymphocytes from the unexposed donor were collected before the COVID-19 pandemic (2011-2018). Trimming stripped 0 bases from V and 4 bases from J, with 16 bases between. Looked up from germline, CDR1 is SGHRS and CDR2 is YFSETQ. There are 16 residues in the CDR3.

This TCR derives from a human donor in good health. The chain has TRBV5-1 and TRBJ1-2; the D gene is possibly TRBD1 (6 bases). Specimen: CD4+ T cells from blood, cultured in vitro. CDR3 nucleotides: TGCGCCAGCAGCTTGGCGTCTACAGGGACTAGCTATGGCTACACCTTC. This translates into CASSLASTGTSYGYTF.